A single T cell receptor beta chain is shown here with its context. This clone was detected only a few times. Which antigen it targets is not known. Base qualities were left out, and no much larger clone turns up one base away. Other DNA variants within this sample encode the same CDR3. CDR1 and CDR2 were assigned from the germline V gene as MGHRA and YSYEKL. There are 16 amino acids in the CDR3, from cysteine to phenylalanine inclusive. The retained sequence is limited to the CDR3, 48 bases, with the frame set at the first base. V loses 4 bases at its end and J loses 2 bases; junction bases beyond the gene matches: 6. Library generation was performed with PCR. The sequencing machine was an Illumina HiSeq 4000. The TCR beta-chain CDR3 region of each patient was profiled by high-throughput sequencing. As for how the authors treated the data: CDR3 differences across clinicopathological groups were used to build a classifier for discriminating distant-metastatic papillary thyroid cancer patients. The Shannon index was used to measure repertoire diversity, and the Morisita-Horn index was used to measure how similar tumor and blood repertoires were. TCRdb took the public reads, trimmed them with fastp at Q25, ran MiXCR for clone calling and kept in-frame beta chains. The V and J calls shown here were made by TCRdb, not taken from the authors' results. In all, the sample holds tens of thousands of clones, and about 15% of those were seen once. Roughly 3.4% of the sample comes from the top ten.

This sample is drawn from a study of metastatic and nonmetastatic thyroid tumors (dated by TCRdb to the early 2020s). Regarding the research as a whole: For patients with malignant and with benign thyroid disease, the researchers compared repertoires between peripheral blood samples and tumor or nodule tissue samples.

No patient had received any treatment before thyroid surgery. Using T-cell receptor beta sequencing, the researchers looked back retrospectively at clinical samples from patients, gathered between about 2012 and 2018. What the study reported, not specific to this receptor: In both blood and tumor samples, malignant tumors were reported to have significantly higher TCR beta diversity than benign nodules.

In this chain, TRBV4-1 is recombined with TRBJ2-7; the central 12 bases match TRBD1. Sequencing input: blood. The receptor's source is a female donor with papillary thyroid cancer or a benign thyroid nodule (not recorded which). Some clones in this sample may be carry-over from other donors' samples. The CDR3 here reads CASSPGQGAGAYEQYF. The DNA sequence is as follows: TGCGCCAGCAGCCCGGGACAGGGGGCAGGGGCCTACGAGCAGTACTTC.